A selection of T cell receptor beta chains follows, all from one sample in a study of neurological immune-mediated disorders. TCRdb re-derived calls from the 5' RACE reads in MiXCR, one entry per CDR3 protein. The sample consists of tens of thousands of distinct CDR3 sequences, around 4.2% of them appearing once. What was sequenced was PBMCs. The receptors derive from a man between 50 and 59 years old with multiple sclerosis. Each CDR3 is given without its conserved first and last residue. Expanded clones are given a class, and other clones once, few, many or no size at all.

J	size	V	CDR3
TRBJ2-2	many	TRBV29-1	SVDESAGTGELF
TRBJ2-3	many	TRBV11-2	ASSNRTSGGGDTQY
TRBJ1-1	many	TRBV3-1	ASSRGLEAF
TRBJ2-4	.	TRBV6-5	ASTPGGYGKNIQY
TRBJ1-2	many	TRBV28	ALGTNYGYT
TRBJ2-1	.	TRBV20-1	SARESGGYNEQF
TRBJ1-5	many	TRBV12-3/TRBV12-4	ASCLINQPQH
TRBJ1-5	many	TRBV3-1	ASSPIPVGTDNRPQH
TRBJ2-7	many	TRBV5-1	ASSLLYPGTGLEQY
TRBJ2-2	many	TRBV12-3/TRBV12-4	ASSFGPRTVNTGELF
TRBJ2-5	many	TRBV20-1	SARDRLRETQY
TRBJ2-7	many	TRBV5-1	ASSFIRGYEQY
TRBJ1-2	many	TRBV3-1	ASSQDFVGSNYGYT
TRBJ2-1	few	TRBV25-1	ASSAGDPSFNEQF
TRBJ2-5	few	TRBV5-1	ASSSNPLGRAFGETQY
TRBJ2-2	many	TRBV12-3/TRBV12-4	ASKGQRTGELF
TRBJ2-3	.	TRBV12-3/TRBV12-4	ASSKRDGRQY
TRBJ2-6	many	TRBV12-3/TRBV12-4	ASSRDAGRSGANVLT
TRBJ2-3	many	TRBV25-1	ASTDSGGKGTDTQY
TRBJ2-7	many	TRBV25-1	ASSDPWGGEQY
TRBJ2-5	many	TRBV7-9	ASSLGQLQETQY
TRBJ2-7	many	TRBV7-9	ASSLTSGSPEQY
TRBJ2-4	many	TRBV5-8	ASSLWDSLAKNIQY
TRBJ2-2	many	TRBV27	ASSLRGAPGTGELF
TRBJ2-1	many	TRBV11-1	ASSKSGTLGGNEQF
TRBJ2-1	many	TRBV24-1	ATKAGGYNEQF
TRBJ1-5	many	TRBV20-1	SVSQGDGNQPQH
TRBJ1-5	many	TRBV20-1	SASPSQPQH